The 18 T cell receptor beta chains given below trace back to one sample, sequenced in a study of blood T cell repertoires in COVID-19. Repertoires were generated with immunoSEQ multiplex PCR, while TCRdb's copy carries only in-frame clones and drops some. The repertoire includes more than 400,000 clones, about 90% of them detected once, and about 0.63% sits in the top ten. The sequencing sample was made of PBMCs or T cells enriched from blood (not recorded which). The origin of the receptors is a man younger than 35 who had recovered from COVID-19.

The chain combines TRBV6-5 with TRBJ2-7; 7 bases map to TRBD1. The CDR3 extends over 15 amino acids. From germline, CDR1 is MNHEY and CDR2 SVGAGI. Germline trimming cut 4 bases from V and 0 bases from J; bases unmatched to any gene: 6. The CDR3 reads CASSSAGTDSYEQYF. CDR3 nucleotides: TGTGCCAGCAGTTCAGCCGGGACAGACTCCTACGAGCAGTACTTC.

Here the CDR3 DNA reads TGCAGTGCTAGTCGTGAGCCCCAGCATTTT. It codes for CSASREPQHF. The rearrangement joins TRBV20-1 to TRBJ1-5; D ambiguous. The CDR3 is made up of 10 amino acids. CDR1 is DFQATT, CDR2 SNEGSKA, per germline (reference sequence). The ends were cut back, 3 bases at V and 8 bases at J, with 5 bases in the middle.

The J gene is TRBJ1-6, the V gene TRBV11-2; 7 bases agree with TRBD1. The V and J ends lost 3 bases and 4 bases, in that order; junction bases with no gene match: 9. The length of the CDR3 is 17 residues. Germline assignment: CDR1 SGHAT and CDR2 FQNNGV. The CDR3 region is CASSFGRGGMYNSPLHF. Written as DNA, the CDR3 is TGTGCCAGCAGCTTCGGTAGAGGGGGCATGTATAATTCACCCCTCCACTTT.

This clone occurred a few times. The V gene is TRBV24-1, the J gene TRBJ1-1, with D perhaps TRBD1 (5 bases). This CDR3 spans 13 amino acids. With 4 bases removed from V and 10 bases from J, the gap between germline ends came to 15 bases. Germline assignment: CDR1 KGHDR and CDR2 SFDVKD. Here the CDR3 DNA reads TGTGCCACCAGTGACTCAGGACGGAGGGGAGCTTTCTTT. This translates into CATSDSGRRGAFF.

This chain's CDR3 is CASSVGSDSGNTIYF. DNA for the CDR3: TGTGCCAGCAGCGTCGGGTCTGACTCTGGAAACACCATATATTTT. V is TRBV9 and J is TRBJ1-3; the D is unclear. Trimming took 2 bases from V and 0 from J, leaving 9 bases between them. This CDR3 contains 15 residues. Germline CDR1 reads SGDLS; CDR2 reads YYNGEE.

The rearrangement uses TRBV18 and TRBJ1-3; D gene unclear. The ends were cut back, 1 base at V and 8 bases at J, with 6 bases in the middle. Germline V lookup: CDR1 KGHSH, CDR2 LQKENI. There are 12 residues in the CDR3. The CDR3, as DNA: TGTGCCAGCTCACCACGTGAGGACACCATATATTTT. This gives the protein CASSPREDTIYF. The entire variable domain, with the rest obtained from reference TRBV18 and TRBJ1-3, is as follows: NAGVMQNPRHLVRRRGQEARLRCSPMKGHSHVYWYRQLPEEGLKFMVYLQKENIIDESGMPKERFSAEFPKEGPSILRIQQVVRGDSAAYFCASSPREDTIYFGEGSWLTVV.

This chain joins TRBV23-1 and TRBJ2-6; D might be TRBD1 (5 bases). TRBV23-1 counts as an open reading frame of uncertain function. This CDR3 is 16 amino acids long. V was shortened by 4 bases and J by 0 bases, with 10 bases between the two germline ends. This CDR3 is CASSPGLSSGANVLTF. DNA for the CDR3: TGCGCCAGCAGTCCAGGGTTAAGCTCTGGGGCCAACGTCCTGACTTTC.

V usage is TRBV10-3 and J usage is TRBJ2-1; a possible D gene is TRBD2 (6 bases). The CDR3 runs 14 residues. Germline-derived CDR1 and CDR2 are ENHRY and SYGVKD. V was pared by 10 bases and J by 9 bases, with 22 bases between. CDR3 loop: CATRGLNPSGEQFF. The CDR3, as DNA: TGTGCCACAAGGGGACTCAACCCCTCCGGTGAGCAGTTCTTC.

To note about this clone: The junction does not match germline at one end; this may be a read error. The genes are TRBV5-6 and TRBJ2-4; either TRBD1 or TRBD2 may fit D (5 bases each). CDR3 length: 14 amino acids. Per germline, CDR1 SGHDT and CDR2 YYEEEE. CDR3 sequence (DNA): TGTGCCAGCAGATTGGGACCGCTCGGGAACATTCAGTACTTC. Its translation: CASRLGPLGNIQYF.

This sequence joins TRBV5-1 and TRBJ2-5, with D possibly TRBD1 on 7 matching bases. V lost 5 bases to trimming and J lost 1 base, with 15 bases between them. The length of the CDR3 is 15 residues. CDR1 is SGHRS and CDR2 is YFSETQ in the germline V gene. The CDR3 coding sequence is TGCGCCAGCAGGGAAATGCAGGGGGGCCAAGAGACCCAGTACTTC. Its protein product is CASREMQGGQETQYF.

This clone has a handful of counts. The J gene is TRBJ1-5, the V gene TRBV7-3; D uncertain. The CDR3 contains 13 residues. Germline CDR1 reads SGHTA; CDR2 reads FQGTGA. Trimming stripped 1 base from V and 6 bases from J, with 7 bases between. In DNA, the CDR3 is TGTGCCAGCAGCTTAAGTCTGTTTCAGCCCCAGCATTTT. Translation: CASSLSLFQPQHF. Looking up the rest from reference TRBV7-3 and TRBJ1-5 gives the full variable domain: GAGVSQTPSNKVTEKGKYVELRCDPISGHTALYWYRQSLGQGPEFLIYFQGTGAADDSGLPNDRFFAVRPEGSVSTLKIQRTERGDSAVYLCASSLSLFQPQHFGDGTRLSIL.

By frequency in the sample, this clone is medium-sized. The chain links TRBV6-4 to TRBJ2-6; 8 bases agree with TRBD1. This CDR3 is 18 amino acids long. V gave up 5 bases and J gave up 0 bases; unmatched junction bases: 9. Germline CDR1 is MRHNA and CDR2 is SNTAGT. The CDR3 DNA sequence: TGTGCCAGCAGTTTTGGGACAGGCCGACTCTCTGGGGCCAACGTCCTGACTTTC. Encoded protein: CASSFGTGRLSGANVLTF.

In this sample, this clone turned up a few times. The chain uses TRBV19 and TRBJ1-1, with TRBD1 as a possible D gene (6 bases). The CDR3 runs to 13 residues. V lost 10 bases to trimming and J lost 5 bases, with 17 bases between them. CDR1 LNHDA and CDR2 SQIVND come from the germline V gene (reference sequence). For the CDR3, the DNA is TGTGCCACCTCAGGGGACGAGCGTACTGAAGCTTTCTTT. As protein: CATSGDERTEAFF. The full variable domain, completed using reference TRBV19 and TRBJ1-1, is DGGITQSPKYLFRKEGQNVTLSCEQNLNHDAMYWYRQDPGQGLRLIYYSQIVNDFQKGDIAEGYSVSREKKESFPLTVTSAQKNPTAFYLCATSGDERTEAFFGQGTRLTVV.

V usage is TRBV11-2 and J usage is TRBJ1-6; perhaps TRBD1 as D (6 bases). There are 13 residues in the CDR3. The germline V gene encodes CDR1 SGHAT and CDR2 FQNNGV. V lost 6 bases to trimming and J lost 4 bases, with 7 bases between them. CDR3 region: CASRTGYNSPLHF. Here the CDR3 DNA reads TGTGCCAGCAGAACAGGGTATAATTCACCCCTCCACTTT.

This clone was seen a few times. The DNA for the CDR3 is TGTGCCAGCAGCAAAGATCAGGGGGTAAGTTTGGGTGAAAAACTGTTTTTT. Residues: CASSKDQGVSLGEKLFF. The chain combines TRBV21-1 with TRBJ1-4; TRBD1 is taken as the D call from the table, unchecked against the DNA. TRBV21-1 is a known pseudogene. The CDR3 has 17 residues.

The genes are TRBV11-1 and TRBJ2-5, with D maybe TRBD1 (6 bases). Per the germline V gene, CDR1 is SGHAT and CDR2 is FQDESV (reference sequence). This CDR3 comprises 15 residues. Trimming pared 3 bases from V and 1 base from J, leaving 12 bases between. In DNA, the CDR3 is TGTGCCAGCAGCTTGGGGGCCGCCGGCCAAGAGACCCAGTACTTC. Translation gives CASSLGAAGQETQYF.

The CDR3 DNA reads as TGTGCCAGCAGTGGGGAGGGCCACTACGAGCAGTACTTC. It encodes CASSGEGHYEQYF. This chain joins TRBV2 and TRBJ2-7; 7 bases match TRBD2. The CDR3 is made up of 13 amino acids. J gave up 3 bases and V 4 bases, and 3 bases lay outside the gene matches. Germline CDR1 and CDR2: SNHLY and FYNNEI.

This CDR3 reads CASSTGLAGEQFF. CDR3 in DNA: TGTGCCAGCAGTACTGGACTAGCCGGGGAGCAGTTCTTC. The V and J genes are TRBV2 and TRBJ2-1, with 8 bases that match TRBD2. From germline, CDR1 is SNHLY and CDR2 FYNNEI. V was clipped by 5 bases and J by 10 bases; unmatched bases: 7. This CDR3 is 13 amino acids long.